The clone carrying this T cell receptor (beta chain) has at least ten counts. Its antigen is not identified. This CDR3 region has 14 residues. V gave up 10 bases and J gave up 3 bases; unmatched junction bases: 10. CDR1 ENHRY and CDR2 SYGVKD come from the germline V gene. This sample's time point: persistent/refractory GD, antithyroid drugs over 5 years with positive TRAb. PBMC RNA was the source of the TCR library. To make TCR beta libraries, researchers used iRepertoire HTBI primers and Arm-PCR of CDR3 regions. TCRdb redid the calling of the multiplex PCR reads with MiXCR, one entry per CDR3 protein. This sample has nearly 350,000 distinct CDR3 sequences, with around 20% found just once. These data belong to a study of regulatory T cells in long-lasting Graves disease. Notes on the study in general: Favored gene segments in persistent disease were TRBV28, TRBJ1-2 and TRBJ2-5. A reduction in accuracy may have resulted from the small sample size.

This clonotype originated in a female donor with Graves disease. V and J are TRBV10-3 and TRBJ2-5; 8 bases are shared with TRBD1. Sequenced material: peripheral blood mononuclear cells (PBMCs), taken when the disease was refractory, from a patient treated with antithyroid drugs. The CDR3: CATRGLALEETQYF. The CDR3 nucleotides read TGTGCCACCAGGGGGCTAGCGCTTGAAGAGACCCAGTACTTC.